The sequence of this T cell receptor (beta chain) was determined in a study of blood T cell repertoires in COVID-19. Whole-study context: The United States, Italy and Spain were the sources of the acute and convalescent COVID-19 samples.

The table came from immunoSEQ multiplex PCR; TCRdb's copy has only in-frame clones and leaves some out. Among 180,000 or so clones listed, 70% to 90% were seen once. Participants' reported clinical history set cohort assignment. Two negative PCRs, clearance, or symptom resolution characterized the recovered Cohort 3 donors. V gave up 1 base and J gave up 4 bases; unmatched junction bases: 3. This CDR3 has 15 residues. Germline assignment: CDR1 MGHDK and CDR2 SYGVNS. The receptor was derived from a woman between 50 and 59 years old who had recovered from COVID-19. Sequencing input: PBMCs or T cells enriched from blood (not recorded which). This rearrangement joins TRBV25-1 to TRBJ1-3, with TRBD1 identical over 8 bases. The CDR3 nucleotides read TGTGCCAGCAGTGAATCGACAGGGGCGGGAAACACCATATATTTT. Residues: CASSESTGAGNTIYF.